These 30 T cell receptor beta chains were sequenced from one sample in a study of blood T cell repertoires in COVID-19. The protocol was immunoSEQ multiplex PCR, while the TCRdb copy is restricted to in-frame clones and leaves out a portion. The sample lists about 270,000 clones, 80% to 90% occurring once. Sequencing input: PBMCs or T cells enriched from blood (not recorded which). The receptors here all came from a man in his late teens or twenties who had recovered from COVID-19.

This chain links TRBV7-3 with TRBJ2-3; possibly TRBD2 for D (5 bases). The V and J ends lost 3 bases and 0 bases respectively, with 7 bases between them. There are 14 residues in the CDR3. In germline, CDR1 is SGHTA, CDR2 FQGTGA. The CDR3 here is CASSLRASTDTQYF. The CDR3 DNA reads TGTGCCAGCAGCTTGCGGGCCAGCACAGATACGCAGTATTTT.

V usage is TRBV20-1 and J usage is TRBJ1-5, with unresolved D. Germline-derived CDR1 and CDR2 are DFQATT and SNEGSKA (reference sequence). Trimming removed 6 bases from V and 1 base from J, with 10 bases in between. The CDR3 is 13 amino acids. CDR3 coding DNA: TGCAGTGCCAGTCCCCTGAGCAATCAGCCCCAGCATTTT. It translates to CSASPLSNQPQHF.

The DNA of the CDR3 is TGTGCCAGCTCACCTCGACTTAACAATGAGCAGTTCTTC. This gives the protein CASSPRLNNEQFF. V is TRBV18 and J is TRBJ2-1; D is unresolved. The CDR3 consists of 13 residues. CDR1 KGHSH and CDR2 LQKENI come from the germline V gene. The V gene lost 3 bases and the J gene lost 5 bases, with 8 bases spanning the gap.

V gene TRBV5-8 combines with J gene TRBJ2-5; 8 positions match TRBD1. V lost 4 bases to trimming and J lost 5 bases; unmatched junction nucleotides: 13. The length of the CDR3 is 16 residues. The V gene's germline CDR1 is SGHTS and CDR2 YDEGEE. In nucleotides, the CDR3 is TGTGCCAGCAGCACCGGGACAGGCATTTTGGGGGAGACCCAGTACTTC. It specifies CASSTGTGILGETQYF.

The chain combines TRBV5-1 with TRBJ1-2, with 7 positions matching TRBD1. Looked up from germline, CDR1 is SGHRS and CDR2 is YFSETQ. The V segment lost 0 bases and the J segment 5 bases; nucleotides outside the gene matches: 7. This CDR3 has 15 amino acids. The DNA for the CDR3 is TGCGCCAGCAGCTTGGAGACCGGGACAGCTTATGGCTACACCTTC. It translates to CASSLETGTAYGYTF.

As DNA, the CDR3 is TGTGCCAGCAGTTTCAGGGGGACCAATCAGCCCCAGCATTTT. Its protein product is CASSFRGTNQPQHF. The chain uses TRBV27 and TRBJ1-5, with 7 positions matching TRBD1. This CDR3 is built from 14 residues. CDR1 is MNHEY, CDR2 SMNVEV, per germline (reference sequence). V lost 3 bases and J lost 3; bases outside the gene matches: 2.

This clone came up a few times. The genes are TRBV28 and TRBJ2-2, with D possibly TRBD1 on 6 matching bases. Germline values: CDR1 MDHEN, CDR2 SYDVKM. V gave up 5 bases and J gave up 0 bases, with 7 bases separating them. There are 14 residues in the CDR3. The CDR3 here is CASSGQPNTGELFF. CDR3 nucleotides: TGTGCCAGCAGTGGACAGCCGAACACCGGGGAGCTGTTTTTT.

The gene calls are TRBV10-3 and TRBJ2-1; 11 positions match TRBD2. The CDR3 has 15 amino acids. The germline gives CDR1 ENHRY, CDR2 SYGVKD. V dropped 3 bases and J dropped 7; count of bases not matched to a gene: 5. CDR3 nucleotide sequence: TGTGCCATCAGTGACCAACTAGCGGGGGAAAATGAGCAGTTCTTC. Translation gives CAISDQLAGENEQFF.

This sequence joins TRBV7-9 and TRBJ2-2; 8 bases agree with TRBD1. The CDR3 totals 15 residues. V trimming: 4 bases; J trimming: 4 bases; junction bases outside the gene matches: 5. Germline assignment: CDR1 SEHNR and CDR2 FQNEAQ (reference sequence). Here the CDR3 reads CASSSQGAPTGELFF. As DNA, the CDR3 is TGTGCCAGCAGCTCCCAGGGGGCGCCCACCGGGGAGCTGTTTTTT.

This clone was counted a single time. The chain joins TRBV11-3 to TRBJ2-5; D possibly corresponds to TRBD2 (6 bases). V shed 6 bases and J shed 5 bases, with 22 bases lying between them. Germline CDR1 reads SGHNT; CDR2 reads YENEEA. The CDR3 length is 16 residues. The CDR3 coding sequence is TGTGCCAGCAGAGCCCCCATTTCCGGGAGTCAGGAGACCCAGTACTTC. This codes for CASRAPISGSQETQYF.

The rearrangement uses TRBV7-9 and TRBJ2-7; D is unclear. The CDR3 is 13 amino acids. Per germline, CDR1 SEHNR and CDR2 FQNEAQ (reference sequence). V was trimmed by 3 bases and J by 1 base, leaving 7 bases between them. The CDR3 bases are TGTGCCAGCAGCTTCGACGGGTCCTACGAGCAGTACTTC. This sequence encodes CASSFDGSYEQYF.

The V and J genes are TRBV7-8 and TRBJ2-7; D gene ambiguous. CDR1 is SGHVS, CDR2 FQNEAQ, per germline. The CDR3 extends over 14 amino acids. V lost 1 base and J lost 0, with 7 bases in between. This CDR3 reads CASSLGDTSYEQYF. The CDR3 DNA follows: TGTGCCAGCAGCTTAGGAGACACCTCCTACGAGCAGTACTTC.

Worth noting for this clone: This sample includes further DNA sequences coding for the same CDR3. This chain connects TRBV30 to TRBJ1-5; D perhaps matches TRBD1 (6 bases). The V and J ends lost 1 base and 2 bases respectively, with 6 bases between them. Germline lookup yields CDR1 GTSNPN and CDR2 SVGIG (reference sequence). This CDR3 region has 13 residues. In DNA form, the CDR3 reads TGTGCCTGGAGTGGACAGGGCAATCAGCCCCAGCATTTT. It yields the protein CAWSGQGNQPQHF.

V usage is TRBV20-1 and J usage is TRBJ2-7; possibly TRBD2 for D (5 bases). From germline, CDR1 is DFQATT and CDR2 SNEGSKA (reference sequence). CDR3 size: 11 residues. V was cut by 6 bases and J by 3 bases, with 9 bases left in between. In nucleotides, the CDR3 is TGCAGTGCCCCGAGCGGCTACGAGCAGTACTTC. Translating gives CSAPSGYEQYF.

The chain recombines TRBV6-5 with TRBJ1-1; TRBD1 aligns across 7 bases. V lost 2 bases and J lost 10; bases outside the gene matches: 7. The CDR3 is 13 residues long. The germline V gene has CDR1 MNHEY and CDR2 SVGAGI. The CDR3 nucleotides are TGTGCCAGCAGTTACGGGGGACAGACAGTAGCTTTCTTT. This translates into CASSYGGQTVAFF.

Written as DNA, the CDR3 is TGTGCCAGCAGCTTATCGATAGGAGGCGGGGAGCTGTTTTTT. It specifies CASSLSIGGGELFF. The rearrangement uses TRBV7-9 and TRBJ2-2, with D tentatively TRBD2 (5 bases). The CDR3 is 14 amino acids. Germline assignment: CDR1 SEHNR and CDR2 FQNEAQ (reference sequence). Trimming cost V 2 bases and J 7 bases, with 11 bases left between them.

This clone came up once. The chain couples TRBV19 to TRBJ1-1; TRBD1 matches at 7 bases. Germline CDR1 LNHDA, CDR2 SQIVND (reference sequence). The CDR3 is made up of 20 amino acids. V trimming: 4 bases; J trimming: 0 bases; junction bases outside the gene matches: 20. This CDR3 reads CASSTRGQGWNMRVNTEAFF. The CDR3 DNA follows: TGTGCCAGTAGTACGAGGGGGCAGGGTTGGAATATGAGAGTGAACACTGAAGCTTTCTTT. The full variable domain, completed using reference TRBV19 and TRBJ1-1, is DGGITQSPKYLFRKEGQNVTLSCEQNLNHDAMYWYRQDPGQGLRLIYYSQIVNDFQKGDIAEGYSVSREKKESFPLTVTSAQKNPTAFYLCASSTRGQGWNMRVNTEAFFGQGTRLTVV.

The chain has TRBV30 and TRBJ1-2, with 9 bases lining up with TRBD1. CDR1 and CDR2 from the germline V gene are GTSNPN and SVGIG (reference sequence). The CDR3 sequence is 18 residues long. V was clipped by 3 bases and J by 2 bases; unmatched bases: 16. The CDR3 spells CAWSPKGTGQGKNYGYTF. The CDR3, as DNA: TGTGCCTGGAGCCCAAAGGGCACGGGACAGGGTAAGAACTATGGCTACACCTTC.

The chain couples TRBV19 to TRBJ1-2, with a weak D call TRBD1 (6 bases). The germline V and J ends were trimmed by 4 bases and 2 bases, with 8 bases remaining between them. CDR1 is LNHDA and CDR2 is SQIVND in the germline V gene (reference sequence). The CDR3 is 13 residues long. Here the CDR3 DNA reads TGTGCCAGTAGTACGGACAGAAACTATGGCTACACCTTC. Its protein product is CASSTDRNYGYTF.

V gene TRBV27 combines with J gene TRBJ2-5; D is perhaps TRBD2 (5 bases). V shed 2 bases and J shed 2 bases, with 15 bases lying between them. The CDR3 is 16 amino acids. CDR1 is MNHEY and CDR2 is SMNVEV in the germline V gene (reference sequence). As DNA, the CDR3 is TGTGCCAGCAGTTTAGATAGACTACGGGGACAAGAGACCCAGTACTTC. Amino acids: CASSLDRLRGQETQYF.

This rearrangement joins TRBV27 to TRBJ2-1, with TRBD2 matching 10 bases. The CDR3 totals 17 residues. The V gene end was trimmed by 6 bases and the J gene end by 3 bases; junction bases not matched to a gene: 11. Germline-derived CDR1 and CDR2 are MNHEY and SMNVEV (reference sequence). For the CDR3, the DNA is TGTGCCAGCAGCCTAGGGGAGCGGGAGGGCCACTACAATGAGCAGTTCTTC. Amino acid sequence: CASSLGEREGHYNEQFF.

The chain employs TRBV7-6 and TRBJ2-2; a weak D match, TRBD2 (6 bases). Looked up from germline, CDR1 is SGHVS and CDR2 is FNYEAQ. V was shortened by 5 bases and J by 0 bases, with 13 bases between the two germline ends. The CDR3 covers 16 residues. CDR3 sequence (DNA): TGTGCCAGCAGCGCCCTGGGAGGAGCGAACACCGGGGAGCTGTTTTTT. It codes for CASSALGGANTGELFF.

The rearrangement joins TRBV7-3 to TRBJ2-7; D may be TRBD2 (6 bases). This CDR3 is 15 amino acids long. V was shortened by 5 bases and J by 5 bases, with 19 bases between the two germline ends. Germline V gene sequence: CDR1 SGHTA, CDR2 FQGTGA. The CDR3 sequence is CASSRGGGEWDEQYF. In DNA form, the CDR3 reads TGTGCCAGCAGCCGAGGTGGCGGGGAGTGGGACGAGCAGTACTTC.

V usage is TRBV2 and J usage is TRBJ2-7; 13 bases fit TRBD2. This CDR3 has 14 residues. Germline V lookup: CDR1 SNHLY, CDR2 FYNNEI. V gave up 7 bases and J gave up 7 bases; unmatched junction bases: 7. CDR3 sequence reads: CASKRTSGRGEQYF. The CDR3 DNA follows: TGTGCCAGCAAGCGCACTAGCGGGAGGGGAGAGCAGTACTTC.

The rearrangement joins TRBV5-8 to TRBJ2-7, with 7 bases lining up with TRBD1. The CDR3 covers 14 residues. Germline V gene sequence: CDR1 SGHTS, CDR2 YDEGEE. The V segment lost 4 bases and the J segment 2 bases; nucleotides outside the gene matches: 6. DNA of the CDR3: TGTGCCAGCAGCATCGGACAGGCCCCCTACGAGCAGTACTTC. Protein sequence: CASSIGQAPYEQYF.

The chain has TRBV7-8 and TRBJ2-5; TRBD2 matches 13 bases. The CDR3 is 16 amino acids. V trimming: 1 base; J trimming: 5 bases; junction bases outside the gene matches: 4. The germline CDR1 and CDR2 sequences are SGHVS and FQNEAQ. CDR3 in DNA: TGTGCCAGCAGCTTAGGGACTAGCGGGGGTAGCGAGACCCAGTACTTC. Residues: CASSLGTSGGSETQYF.

This rearrangement joins TRBV5-4 to TRBJ2-6, with a weak D call TRBD2 (6 bases). This CDR3 is 18 amino acids long. CDR1 and CDR2 (germline): SGHNT, YYREEE (reference sequence). The V gene lost 4 bases and the J gene lost 1 base, with 18 bases spanning the gap. Here the CDR3 reads CASSGDWGSGSGANVLTF. CDR3 nucleotide sequence: TGTGCCAGCAGCGGGGACTGGGGCTCGGGGTCTGGGGCCAACGTCCTGACTTTC.

The chain carries TRBV3-1 (or the pseudogene TRBV3-2) and TRBJ1-2, with D perhaps TRBD1 (5 bases). V gave up 7 bases and J gave up 4 bases, with 19 bases separating them. Germline CDR1 LGHDT, CDR2 YNNKEL (reference sequence). The CDR3 runs 15 residues. CDR3 residues: CASTEGAGALYGYTF. CDR3 nucleotide sequence: TGTGCCAGCACCGAAGGGGCAGGCGCCCTCTATGGCTACACCTTC.

This rearrangement joins TRBV19 to TRBJ1-1; TRBD1 might be the D (5 bases). The V end lost 4 bases, the J end lost 0 bases, and 18 bases lay between the germline ends. There are 17 residues in the CDR3. Germline CDR1 LNHDA, CDR2 SQIVND (reference sequence). CDR3 amino acids: CASSRGDIVSLNTEAFF. DNA of the CDR3: TGTGCCAGTAGTAGGGGGGATATTGTTTCATTGAACACTGAAGCTTTCTTT.

The V call is TRBV27, the J call TRBJ2-2, with D perhaps TRBD2 (5 bases). The CDR3 covers 14 residues. The germline gives CDR1 MNHEY, CDR2 SMNVEV (reference sequence). The V gene lost 2 bases and the J gene lost 2 bases, with 6 bases spanning the gap. Here the CDR3 reads CASSLDYNTGELFF. The CDR3 region has the DNA TGTGCCAGCAGTTTAGACTATAACACCGGGGAGCTGTTTTTT.